The subject of this entry is one T cell receptor (beta chain). Antigen: not known. Germline V CDR1 and CDR2: SGHTA, FQGTGA. The CDR3 is made up of 17 amino acids. Germline trimming cut 4 bases from V and 0 bases from J; bases unmatched to any gene: 6. Survey-depth immunoSEQ sequencing covered TCR beta CDR3 regions. Sequencing used immunoSEQ multiplex PCR; TCRdb keeps in-frame clones, though not all of them. The data show about 95,000 clones, with more than 65% seen just once and around a quarter held by the top ten. This sample was included in a study of CD8 T cell repertoires and HIV-1 epitope variants. Findings of the study overall: The assay identified only TCR beta chains of antigen-proliferating T cells. Of roughly nine antigen-specific beta clonotypes, 6 or 7 appeared to cross-react with escape variants.

Material for sequencing was uncultured baseline CD8+ T cells from peripheral blood mononuclear cells (PBMCs). This chain joins TRBV7-3 and TRBJ2-6; 7 bases match TRBD2. The TCR originated in a male donor with HIV. The CDR3 protein is CASSSGGGSSGANVLTF. In nucleotides, the CDR3 is TGTGCCAGCAGCTCGGGGGGAGGCAGCTCTGGGGCCAACGTCCTGACTTTC.